This TCR beta chain comes out of a study of T-cell memory formation after mild COVID-19 (dated by TCRdb to the early 2020s). Turning to the overall study: Most TCR sequence clusters were specific to one of the two donors. In two donors, T-cell clones that expanded and contracted after mild COVID-19 were followed by sequencing TCRalpha and TCRbeta repertoires longitudinally. Two young, previously healthy adult volunteers made up the cohort, one male and one female.

Ficoll-Paque density gradient centrifugation was used to isolate PBMCs. Broader findings and caveats from the paper: Some responding clones were detected in pre-infection memory, suggesting pre-existing cross-reactive memory T cells joined the SARS-CoV-2 response. SARS-CoV-2 specificity of the second-wave clones peaking on day 37 was not confirmed. The study covered only two mild cases, and larger cohorts including severe cases with pre-infection samples were considered necessary. Contracting CD4+ clones appeared mostly in the CM and EM memory subsets, whereas CD8+ clones were enriched in EMRA. From day 15 to 85, contracting clones showed balanced CD4/CD8 phenotypes, whereas a second wave of clones that expanded from day 15 to 37 leaned towards CD4+.

The data were produced on an Illumina NovaSeq 6000. TCRalpha and TCRbeta cDNA libraries were constructed by 5'RACE with constant-segment primers, with sample barcodes and unique molecular identifiers being introduced. RNA was extracted from every sample with Trizol reagent. Amplification of the libraries took two PCR steps, and the second step added a second sample barcode plus Illumina TruSeq adapters. Libraries were sequenced on an Illumina NovaSeq with 2 x 150 bp paired-end reads. The authors processed their data as follows. Demultiplexing of reads and collapsing into UMI-guided consensus sequences were performed with migec v1.2.7. Using mixcr v2.1.11, UMI consensuses were aligned to TRA and TRB V and J templates and then assembled into clonotypes. Clonotypes were classified as expanded or contracted when called significant by both edgeR and NoisET, with noise models trained on biological replicates. For edgeR calls, a false discovery rate-adjusted p below 0.01 and a log2 fold-change threshold of 1 were applied. As an exploratory analysis of dynamics, max-normalized trajectories of the 1000 most abundant clonotypes were examined by PCA with hierarchical clustering. Each responding clone was given a CD4 or CD8 phenotype based on the CD4+ and CD8+ repertoires, which had been sequenced separately. The public reads were reanalyzed by TCRdb: fastp trimming at Q25, MiXCR alignment, in-frame beta chains only. Every distinct CDR3 protein forms one entry, paired with its most common genes and DNA. TCRdb, rather than the study authors, made the V and J calls. In all, the sample holds nearly 250,000 distinct CDR3 sequences, and 15% to 19% of those were seen once. The top ten clones comprise 2% to 2.5% of the sample.

Measured from the cysteine to the phenylalanine, the CDR3 is 14 residues long. Kept here is only the CDR3 DNA, which spans 42 bases and is read in frame from base 1. Deletion took 1 base off V and 5 bases off J, with a span of 11 bases between the germline ends. This clonotype was detected a few times. This receptor's antigen is unknown. Qualities for individual bases were not recorded, and no much larger clone is one base off. The source of this sequence is an adult woman who had mild COVID-19 (a few samples of this study predate the infection). The sample titles of this study are shuffled in the database, so cell type and time point are left out; the donor was told from shared clones. Sequencing input: PBMCs or a T cell subset sorted from them (not recorded which). The V and J segments used are TRBV12-3 or TRBV12-4 and TRBJ1-1; the D segment could be TRBD1, given 5 matching bases. The DNA reads as follows: TGTGCCAGCAGTTTAGGGACATCCTGGACTGAAGCTTTCTTT. Translated, this is CASSLGTSWTEAFF.